The rows below give T cell receptor beta chains drawn from one sample of a study of T cell clones after liver transplantation. Assay: immunoSEQ multiplex PCR; the TCRdb copy retains only in-frame clones and omits some. This sample has 49,000 or so clones, with roughly 71% found just once. The material sequenced was CD4+ T cells from blood, taken roughly 56 months after liver transplant. All receptors come from a human patient who received a liver transplant. Some of the T cells might come from the graft donor. CDR3s include the opening cysteine and the closing phenylalanine or tryptophan. Fields, in order: J gene, D gene, clone size, V gene, CDR3 DNA, CDR3 protein. The D gene is left open where the match is weak. Not all rows give a size; the values are once, few, many and, for expanded clones, a class.

J: TRBJ2-3
D: TRBD2
size: -
V: TRBV10-1
DNA: TGCGCCAGCAGTGAGTCTTGGACTAGCGGGGGAGGAGATACGCAGTATTTT
CDR3: CASSESWTSGGGDTQYF

J: TRBJ1-5
D: -
size: -
V: TRBV7-6
DNA: TGTGCCAGCAGCTTGGGGGTACGCCAGCCCCAGCATTTT
CDR3: CASSLGVRQPQHF

J: TRBJ1-5
D: -
size: few
V: TRBV19
DNA: TGTGCCAGTTTGCAGGCCACAGGGAGCAATCAGCCCCAGCATTTT
CDR3: CASLQATGSNQPQHF

J: TRBJ2-1
D: -
size: -
V: TRBV9
DNA: TGTGCCAGCAGCGTCGACTGGAGCTCCTACAATGAGCAGTTCTTC
CDR3: CASSVDWSSYNEQFF

J: TRBJ2-2
D: -
size: few
V: TRBV6-1
DNA: TGCTCAACAGGGAACACCGGGGAGCTGTTTTTT
CDR3: CSTGNTGELFF

J: TRBJ2-2
D: -
size: -
V: TRBV10-3
DNA: TGTGCCATCAGGGCGGGGACACTGAACACCGGGGAGCTGTTTTTT
CDR3: CAIRAGTLNTGELFF

J: TRBJ1-2
D: TRBD1
size: medium-sized
V: TRBV2
DNA: TGTGCCAGCAGTGTGAGACAGGGGAGCTATGGCTACACCTTC
CDR3: CASSVRQGSYGYTF

J: TRBJ2-7
D: TRBD1
size: -
V: TRBV6-6
DNA: TGTGCCAGCAGTCGGACAGGGATCCACGAGCAGTACTTC
CDR3: CASSRTGIHEQYF

J: TRBJ2-6
D: TRBD1
size: -
V: TRBV28
DNA: TGTGCCAGCAGTGTACAGGGGGCGCAAGGGGCCAACGTCCTGACTTTC
CDR3: CASSVQGAQGANVLTF

J: TRBJ1-1
D: -
size: -
V: TRBV10-3
DNA: TGTGCCATCAGTGATCTCTTGAACACTGAAGCTTTCTTT
CDR3: CAISDLLNTEAFF

J: TRBJ2-3
D: TRBD1
size: -
V: TRBV5-4
DNA: TGTGCCAGCAGCTTGGGGGGACAGCATTACACAGATACGCAGTATTTT
CDR3: CASSLGGQHYTDTQYF

J: TRBJ1-1
D: -
size: -
V: TRBV18
DNA: TGTGCCAGCTCAAGGAGTAAGAACACTGAAGCTTTCTTT
CDR3: CASSRSKNTEAFF

J: TRBJ1-6
D: TRBD1
size: -
V: TRBV7-2
DNA: TGTGCCAGCAGCTTATTTCAGGGGGCCTATAATTCACCCCTCCACTTT
CDR3: CASSLFQGAYNSPLHF

J: TRBJ2-5
D: -
size: few
V: TRBV5-4
DNA: TGTGCCAGCAGCTCCCCCGCCCAAGAGACCCAGTACTTC
CDR3: CASSSPAQETQYF

J: TRBJ2-1
D: TRBD1
size: once
V: TRBV14
DNA: TGTGCCAGCGGCAAGGGACAGGTATACAATGAGCAGTTCTTC
CDR3: CASGKGQVYNEQFF

J: TRBJ2-7
D: -
size: few
V: TRBV6-5
DNA: TGTGCCAGCACCTTTACGGGAGTCTGGTACTTC
CDR3: CASTFTGVWYF

J: TRBJ2-1
D: TRBD2
size: many
V: TRBV4-1
DNA: TGCGCCAGCAGGCTAGCGGGTTCCCCAGGAGAGCAGTTCTTC
CDR3: CASRLAGSPGEQFF

J: TRBJ2-7
D: TRBD1
size: -
V: TRBV6-1
DNA: TGTGCCAGCAGTGGCCAGGGGGCGGGCGAGCAGTACTTC
CDR3: CASSGQGAGEQYF

J: TRBJ2-7
D: -
size: -
V: TRBV4-1
DNA: TGCGCCAGCAGCCAAGGAACGGTTTCTCCCTACGAGCAGTACTTC
CDR3: CASSQGTVSPYEQYF

J: TRBJ1-2
D: -
size: -
V: TRBV4-1
DNA: TGCGCCAGCAGCCAAGAGCAGGGAAGTTCACTCGGCTACACCTTC
CDR3: CASSQEQGSSLGYTF

J: TRBJ1-1
D: TRBD1
size: -
V: TRBV6-1
DNA: TGTGCCAGCGGGGACAGCATAATGAACACTGAAGCTTTCTTT
CDR3: CASGDSIMNTEAFF

J: TRBJ1-2
D: -
size: -
V: TRBV7-8
DNA: TGTGCCAGCAGCTACGAGGGGCAGTTCGATGGCTACACCTTC
CDR3: CASSYEGQFDGYTF

J: TRBJ1-6
D: -
size: -
V: TRBV5-6
DNA: TGTGCCAGCAGCTTGGCCGGAGGGGGAGATTCACCCCTCCACTTT
CDR3: CASSLAGGGDSPLHF

J: TRBJ1-1
D: TRBD1
size: -
V: TRBV4-1
DNA: TGCGCCAGCAGCCTAGAAGGACAGGGGAACACTGAAGCTTTCTTT
CDR3: CASSLEGQGNTEAFF

J: TRBJ2-3
D: -
size: -
V: TRBV2
DNA: TGTGCCAGCAGCACCCCCCGGACAGATACGCAGTATTTT
CDR3: CASSTPRTDTQYF

J: TRBJ1-6
D: -
size: -
V: TRBV10-3
DNA: TGTGCCATCAGTGAGTTTGGTTCACCCCTCCACTTT
CDR3: CAISEFGSPLHF

J: TRBJ1-5
D: TRBD1
size: -
V: TRBV28
DNA: TGTGCCAGCAGTTTAGGACAGGGGGCTGCTCAGCCCCAGCATTTT
CDR3: CASSLGQGAAQPQHF

J: TRBJ2-7
D: TRBD1
size: -
V: TRBV5-1
DNA: TGCGCCAGCAGCTTGAGACAGGGTTACGAGCAGTACTTC
CDR3: CASSLRQGYEQYF

J: TRBJ2-2
D: -
size: once
V: TRBV11-2
DNA: TGTGCCAGCAGCTTAGCCCTGTACACCGGGGAGCTGTTTTTT
CDR3: CASSLALYTGELFF

J: TRBJ1-2
D: -
size: -
V: TRBV19
DNA: TGTGCCAGTAGTATGGAACAGGGTATCTCGGCCGGCTACACCTTC
CDR3: CASSMEQGISAGYTF

J: TRBJ1-2
D: -
size: -
V: TRBV14
DNA: TGTGCCAGCAGCCAAGATCAGTGGGGATTGGACTATGGCTACACCTTC
CDR3: CASSQDQWGLDYGYTF

J: TRBJ1-1
D: -
size: -
V: TRBV2
DNA: TGTGCCAGCGCTGAGAGGGAAGGCACTGAAGCTTTCTTT
CDR3: CASAEREGTEAFF

J: TRBJ2-5
D: TRBD1
size: -
V: TRBV28
DNA: TGTGCCACTTCCATTAATCGGGACAGAGGAATCCAGTACTTC
CDR3: CATSINRDRGIQYF

J: TRBJ2-1
D: -
size: -
V: TRBV4-1
DNA: TGCGCCAGCAGCCAAGACTACGCGGGGGCAAGGTTCTTC
CDR3: CASSQDYAGARFF

J: TRBJ1-3
D: -
size: -
V: TRBV4-1
DNA: TGCGCCAGCAGCCAAGAGGGAGGGGGAAACACCATATATTTT
CDR3: CASSQEGGGNTIYF

J: TRBJ2-2
D: TRBD2
size: -
V: TRBV10-2
DNA: TGCGCCAGTCTCTCTGGGGGGGTCCTTACGAACACCGGGGAGCTGTTTTTT
CDR3: CASLSGGVLTNTGELFF

J: TRBJ1-3
D: -
size: few
V: TRBV2
DNA: TGTGCCAGCAGTGGGACGGAGGGAAACACCATATATTTT
CDR3: CASSGTEGNTIYF

J: TRBJ1-3
D: -
size: -
V: TRBV5-6
DNA: TGTGCCAGCAGCCAACCAGGAGTCGGAAACACCATATATTTT
CDR3: CASSQPGVGNTIYF

J: TRBJ1-3
D: -
size: once
V: TRBV10-3
DNA: TGTGCCATCAGTGACTACGTAGGGAGCTCTGGAAACACCATATATTTT
CDR3: CAISDYVGSSGNTIYF

J: TRBJ2-2
D: TRBD1
size: -
V: TRBV29-1
DNA: TGCAGCGTTGAAGTAAGACAGGGGGCGGACGGGGAGCTGTTTTTT
CDR3: CSVEVRQGADGELFF

J: TRBJ1-1
D: -
size: once
V: TRBV6-4
DNA: TGTGCCAGCAGTGTCAACAGGGCCACTGAAGCTTTCTTT
CDR3: CASSVNRATEAFF

J: TRBJ2-3
D: TRBD2
size: -
V: TRBV7-6
DNA: TGTGCCAGCAGCCTAGCGGGGGGGCCCTCAGATACGCAGTATTTT
CDR3: CASSLAGGPSDTQYF

J: TRBJ1-6
D: -
size: -
V: TRBV28
DNA: TGTGCCAGCAGCGCTTCCGGGACACCCTATAATTCACCCCTCCACTTT
CDR3: CASSASGTPYNSPLHF

J: TRBJ1-2
D: -
size: -
V: TRBV9
DNA: TGTGCCAGCAGCGTAGACACAGGGACCTATGGCTACACCTTC
CDR3: CASSVDTGTYGYTF

J: TRBJ1-3
D: -
size: -
V: TRBV5-8
DNA: TGTGCCAGCAGCCCGGGACGTCTCTCTGGAAACACCATATATTTT
CDR3: CASSPGRLSGNTIYF

J: TRBJ1-1
D: -
size: few
V: TRBV29-1
DNA: TGCAGCGTAATATTGAACACTGAAGCTTTCTTT
CDR3: CSVILNTEAFF

J: TRBJ2-2
D: TRBD2
size: -
V: TRBV5-1
DNA: TGCGCCAGCAGCTTGGGACTAGCGGGTCGGATTGGCACCGGGGAGCTGTTTTTT
CDR3: CASSLGLAGRIGTGELFF

J: TRBJ2-5
D: TRBD2
size: -
V: TRBV7-8
DNA: TGTGCCAGCGGACTAGCGGGGGCCCAAGAGACCCAGTACTTC
CDR3: CASGLAGAQETQYF

J: TRBJ1-5
D: -
size: -
V: TRBV28
DNA: TGTGCCAGCAGTTTAGGGCAGGGGTCTGAGCCCCAGCATTTT
CDR3: CASSLGQGSEPQHF

J: TRBJ1-5
D: -
size: -
V: TRBV25-1
DNA: TGTGCCAGCAGTGGTCACGGGTCGGGTCAGCCCCAGCATTTT
CDR3: CASSGHGSGQPQHF

J: TRBJ1-5
D: TRBD1
size: -
V: TRBV10-2
DNA: TGCGCCAGCAGTGAAACAGGGGTCGGGCAGCCCCAGCATTTT
CDR3: CASSETGVGQPQHF

J: TRBJ2-7
D: -
size: few
V: TRBV5-1
DNA: TGCGCCAGCAGCTTGGAACAGGCGAGCGAGCAGTACTTC
CDR3: CASSLEQASEQYF

J: TRBJ1-4
D: TRBD1
size: -
V: TRBV4-2
DNA: TGTGCCAGCAGCCAAGATCTAAGGACAGGGTCTGAAAAACTGTTTTTT
CDR3: CASSQDLRTGSEKLFF

J: TRBJ2-7
D: -
size: few
V: TRBV20-1
DNA: TGCAGTGCTAGAGATCTGGTCGAGCAGTACTTC
CDR3: CSARDLVEQYF